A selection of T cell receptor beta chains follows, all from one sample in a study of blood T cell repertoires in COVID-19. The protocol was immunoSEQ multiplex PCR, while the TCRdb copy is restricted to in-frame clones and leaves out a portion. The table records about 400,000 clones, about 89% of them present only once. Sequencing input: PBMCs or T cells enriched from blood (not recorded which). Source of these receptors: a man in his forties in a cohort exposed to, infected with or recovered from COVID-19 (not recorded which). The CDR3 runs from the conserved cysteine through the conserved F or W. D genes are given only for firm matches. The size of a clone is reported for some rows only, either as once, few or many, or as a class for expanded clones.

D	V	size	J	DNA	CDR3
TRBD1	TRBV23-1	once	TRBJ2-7	TGCGCCAGTCCCGGACAGGGGGGGAACGAGCAGTACTTC	CASPGQGGNEQYF
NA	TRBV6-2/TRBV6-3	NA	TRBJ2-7	TGTGCCAGCAGTTATTTGGCAGTCTCCTACGAGCAGTACTTC	CASSYLAVSYEQYF
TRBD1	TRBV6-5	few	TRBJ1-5	TGTGCCAGCAGGAAGACAGGGAATAATCAGCCCCAGCATTTT	CASRKTGNNQPQHF
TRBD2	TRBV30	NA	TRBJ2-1	TGTGCCTGGTCCGGGGGGTCCGGCAATGAGCAGTTCTTC	CAWSGGSGNEQFF
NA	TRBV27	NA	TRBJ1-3	TGTGCCAGCAGTTCGACATATCTGGGAAACACCATATATTTT	CASSSTYLGNTIYF
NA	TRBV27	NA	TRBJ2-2	TGTGCCAGCAGTTCCCAACTAGGGGACTCATACGGGGAGCTGTTTTTT	CASSSQLGDSYGELFF
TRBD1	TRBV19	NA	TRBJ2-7	TGTGCCAGTAGAAGGACAGGAGCCTACGAGCAGTACTTC	CASRRTGAYEQYF
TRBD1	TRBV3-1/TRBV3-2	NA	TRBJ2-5	TGTGCCAGCAGCCTGGGACAGCCTCGGGAGACCCAGTACTTC	CASSLGQPRETQYF
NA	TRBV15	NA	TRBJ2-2	TGTGCCACCAGCAACGGTGTCAACACCGGGGAGCTGTTTTTT	CATSNGVNTGELFF
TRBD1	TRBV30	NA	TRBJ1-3	TGTGCCTGGAGGACAGGGACAACTGGAAACACCATATATTTT	CAWRTGTTGNTIYF
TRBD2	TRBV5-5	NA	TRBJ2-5	TGTGCCAGCAGCTCCCCGGGACTAGCGGGATCCGCCCAGTACTTC	CASSSPGLAGSAQYF
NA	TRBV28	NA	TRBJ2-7	TGTGCCAGCAGGCAGGGGAGTAAGTACGAGCAGTACTTC	CASRQGSKYEQYF
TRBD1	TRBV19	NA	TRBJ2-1	TGTGCCAGTAGTTCCAACCCCGGGACAGGCGATGAGCAGTTCTTC	CASSSNPGTGDEQFF
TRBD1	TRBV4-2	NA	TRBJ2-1	TGTGCCAGCAGCCAAGATGGGGGGACAGGGGGCTCTAATGAGCAGTTCTTC	CASSQDGGTGGSNEQFF
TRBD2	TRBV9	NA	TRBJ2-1	TGTGCCAGCAGCTCCAGGGCGGGGACTAGCGGTTACAATGAGCAGTTCTTC	CASSSRAGTSGYNEQFF
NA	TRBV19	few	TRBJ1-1	TGTGCCAGTAGCGAAACAGAGAACACTGAAGCTTTCTTT	CASSETENTEAFF
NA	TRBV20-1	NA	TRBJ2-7	TGCAGTGCTAGCAAAACCTACGAGCAGTACTTC	CSASKTYEQYF
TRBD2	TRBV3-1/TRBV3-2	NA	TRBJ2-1	TGTGCCAGCAGCCCAGCGGGAGGGCCCAATGAGCAGTTCTTC	CASSPAGGPNEQFF